One sample yielded the 19 T cell receptor beta chains listed below, sequenced in a study of regulatory T cells in long-lasting Graves disease. Construction of the TCR beta libraries employed iRepertoire HTBI primers in conjunction with Arm-PCR of CDR3 regions. TCRdb recomputed calls from the multiplex PCR reads with MiXCR, one row per CDR3 protein. The repertoire holds 350,000 to 450,000 distinct CDR3 sequences, with under 15% as singletons. Regarding time point: newly diagnosed GD, antithyroid drugs for less than 3 months. PBMCs provided the RNA from which the TCR library was made. The sample was also linked to a second study, of T cells in Graves' hyperthyroidism and ophthalmopathy.

Sequenced here: peripheral blood mononuclear cells (PBMCs), sampled at new diagnosis, from a patient treated with antithyroid drugs. These receptors originate from a woman in her 30s with Graves disease.

V and J are TRBV11-1 and TRBJ2-2; D remains unclear. CDR3 length: 16 residues. Germline CDR1 reads SGHAT; CDR2 reads FQDESV (reference sequence). Trimming removed 5 bases from V and 5 bases from J, with 18 bases in between. The CDR3 sequence: CASSHTEGPLTGELFF. DNA for the CDR3: TGTGCCAGCAGCCACACGGAAGGACCGTTGACCGGGGAGCTGTTTTTT.

The chain combines TRBV6-2 or TRBV6-3 with TRBJ1-4, with unresolved D. Germline V CDR1 and CDR2: MNHEY, SVGEGT. The CDR3 contains 12 residues. V shed 7 bases and J shed 4 bases, with 7 bases lying between them. The CDR3 is CASKTGNEKLFF. The CDR3, as DNA: TGTGCCAGCAAGACGGGTAATGAAAAACTGTTTTTT.

This clonotype has ten or more counts. This chain joins TRBV2 and TRBJ2-5, with TRBD1 matching 7 bases. Losses at the gene ends were 2 bases for V and 5 bases for J; bases not matched to a gene: 5. CDR1 SNHLY and CDR2 FYNNEI come from the germline V gene. CDR3 size: 14 residues. The CDR3 here is CASSEQGVGETQYF. CDR3 DNA sequence: TGTGCCAGCAGTGAACAGGGGGTAGGGGAGACCCAGTACTTC.

The table lists this clonotype with a few counts. V and J are TRBV5-1 and TRBJ2-7; 9 nucleotides align to TRBD1. V shed 2 bases and J 2 bases; nucleotides not matched to a gene: 2. CDR1 is SGHRS, CDR2 YFSETQ, per germline. This CDR3 is built from 14 residues. This chain's CDR3 is CASSFRQGAYEQYF. The CDR3 nucleotides are TGCGCCAGCAGCTTCCGACAGGGGGCCTACGAGCAGTACTTC.

This clonotype was detected only once. The chain joins TRBV4-1 to TRBJ2-2; 9 bases map to TRBD1. CDR3 length: 16 residues. Trimming cost V 0 bases and J 8 bases; bases outside gene matches: 7. Germline V lookup: CDR1 MGHRA, CDR2 YSYEKL. CDR3 sequence: CASSQDGTGFLGELFF. The DNA of the CDR3 is TGCGCCAGCAGCCAAGATGGGACAGGGTTTTTGGGGGAGCTGTTTTTT.

This clonotype has ten or more counts. V usage is TRBV27 and J usage is TRBJ2-2, with a weak D call TRBD1 (6 bases). With 5 bases removed from V and 5 bases from J, the gap between germline ends came to 18 bases. The CDR3 runs 16 residues. CDR1 is MNHEY, CDR2 SMNVEV, per germline (reference sequence). CDR3 nucleotide sequence: TGTGCCAGCAGTAAACAGGGACGTGCCGGGACCGGGGAGCTGTTTTTT. As protein: CASSKQGRAGTGELFF.

CDR3 sequence: CASSSRTGANTGELFF. DNA of the CDR3: TGTGCCAGCAGCTCCCGGACAGGGGCGAACACCGGGGAGCTGTTTTTT. The chain links TRBV9 to TRBJ2-2; 9 bases are a match to TRBD1. Trimming cost V 4 bases and J 0 bases; bases outside gene matches: 4. The CDR3 length is 16 residues. CDR1 SGDLS and CDR2 YYNGEE come from the germline V gene.

CDR3 sequence (DNA): TGTGCCAGCAGTCGCCCGGCAGCCGCTGAAAAACTGTTTTTT. Translation gives CASSRPAAAEKLFF. The J gene is TRBJ1-4, the V gene TRBV6-1; D not resolved. Trimming took 5 bases from V and 7 from J, leaving 14 bases between them. Germline V gene sequence: CDR1 MNHNS, CDR2 SASEGT. The CDR3 sequence is 14 residues long.

J is TRBJ2-5 and V is TRBV6-5; D possibly corresponds to TRBD1 (5 bases). Germline V CDR1 and CDR2: MNHEY, SVGAGI. V lost 2 bases and J 6 bases, leaving 10 bases between the germline ends. The CDR3 consists of 13 residues. For the CDR3, the DNA is TGTGCCAGCAGTTACGGGGCAGGGCAGACCCAGTACTTC. It codes for CASSYGAGQTQYF.

This clonotype was observed a few times. The chain carries TRBV19 and TRBJ1-1; D not resolved. Trimming shortened V by 3 bases and J by 3 bases, and 11 bases separated the two germline ends. This CDR3 is built from 14 residues. Germline CDR1 and CDR2: LNHDA and SQIVND (reference sequence). The CDR3 is CASSIRGSDTEAFF. The CDR3 nucleotides read TGTGCCAGTAGTATTCGAGGTTCCGACACTGAAGCTTTCTTT.

The V call is TRBV7-9, the J call TRBJ1-2; D remains unclear. Germline-derived CDR1 and CDR2 are SEHNR and FQNEAQ (reference sequence). Trimming took off 1 base at V and 4 bases at J, with 7 bases between the two ends. The CDR3 runs to 13 residues. The CDR3 loop is CASSLDSLYGYTF. The CDR3 DNA sequence: TGTGCCAGCAGCTTAGACAGTCTCTATGGCTACACCTTC.

The chain couples TRBV7-2 to TRBJ2-7; D gene unclear. The V gene lost 1 base and the J gene lost 2 bases, with 15 bases spanning the gap. The CDR3 runs to 16 residues. Germline V gene data show CDR1 as SGHTA and CDR2 as FQGNSA. The CDR3 reads CASSLGWGLGTYEQYF. The CDR3 bases are TGTGCCAGCAGCTTAGGTTGGGGTCTCGGCACCTACGAGCAGTACTTC.

This sequence joins TRBV7-8 and TRBJ2-1, with 8 bases identical to TRBD1. Germline CDR1 is SGHVS and CDR2 is FQNEAQ. This CDR3 spans 15 amino acids. Unmatched junction bases numbered 4, after V lost 6 bases and J lost 0 bases. CDR3 amino acids: CASSRTGYSYNEQFF. The CDR3 DNA follows: TGTGCCAGCAGTCGGACAGGGTACTCCTACAATGAGCAGTTCTTC.

The chain recombines TRBV5-5 with TRBJ1-2; TRBD1 might be the D (5 bases). This CDR3 is built from 14 residues. Germline V gene data show CDR1 as SGHKS and CDR2 as YYEKEE (reference sequence). Trimming left V 0 bases short and J 1 base short, with 7 bases between. CDR3 region: CASSLGQRNYGYTF. The CDR3 DNA reads as TGTGCCAGCAGCTTGGGACAGCGTAACTATGGCTACACCTTC.

This clonotype was counted ten times or more. The chain combines TRBV7-6 with TRBJ2-7, with TRBD2 identical over 11 bases. This CDR3 spans 15 amino acids. After removal of 5 bases from V and 7 bases from J, the junction contained 10 bases not matched to a gene. Germline values: CDR1 SGHVS, CDR2 FNYEAQ. The CDR3 here is CASSPGLAAPREQYF. The CDR3 nucleotides are TGTGCCAGCAGCCCGGGACTAGCGGCTCCTAGGGAGCAGTACTTC.

This rearrangement joins TRBV18 to TRBJ1-4, with TRBD1 identical over 7 bases. V gave up 4 bases and J gave up 1 base; unmatched junction bases: 3. The CDR3 totals 15 residues. Per germline, CDR1 KGHSH and CDR2 LQKENI. CDR3 sequence reads: CASSRQGVTNEKLFF. CDR3 sequence (DNA): TGTGCCAGCTCACGCCAGGGGGTAACTAATGAAAAACTGTTTTTT.

The chain recombines TRBV6-4 with TRBJ2-5; possibly TRBD2 for D (6 bases). There are 14 residues in the CDR3. V dropped 8 bases and J dropped 3 bases, with 16 bases sitting between them. Germline-derived CDR1 and CDR2 are MRHNA and SNTAGT. In DNA form, the CDR3 reads TGTGCCAGCGGATATCCGGGACTCAAAGAGACCCAGTACTTC. It encodes CASGYPGLKETQYF.

Remarks on this clonotype: This likely came from a read error, as a far larger clone is one base away. The chain joins TRBV7-8 to TRBJ2-5; 10 nucleotides align to TRBD2. Germline V gene data show CDR1 as SGHVS and CDR2 as FQNEAQ. This CDR3 is built from 14 residues. Written as DNA, the CDR3 is TGTGCCAGCAGTCTTAACCTAGCGGGAGAGACCCGGTACTTC. Its translation: CASSLNLAGETRYF.

This clonotype has at least ten counts. This chain uses TRBV3-1 with TRBJ1-2; no reliable D call. The CDR3 length is 16 residues. V lost 0 bases and J lost 2, with 13 bases in between. Germline-derived CDR1 and CDR2 are LGHDT and YNNKEL (reference sequence). CDR3 sequence (DNA): TGTGCCAGCAGCCAAGAGGCAAGGCAGTTCAACTATGGCTACACCTTC. Protein product: CASSQEARQFNYGYTF.